This T cell receptor beta chain was captured by sequencing in a study of blood T cell repertoires in COVID-19. Study-wide background: Material from acute and convalescent COVID-19 was sourced from the United States, Italy and Spain. T cells, B-cell-depleted T cells, or PBMCs supplied cDNA or gDNA.

Study processing details: Amplifying reference gene primers gave estimates of nucleated cell counts. Profiling relied on immunoSEQ multiplex PCR, and the TCRdb table lists in-frame clones only, not all of them. V and J calls and clone size are given by that table; D and trimming were obtained from the DNA. The table has about 300,000 clones, nearly 90% seen once; the top ten hold around 1.9%. Trimming removed 8 bases at V and 0 bases at J, with 13 bases between. CDR1 WNHNN and CDR2 SYGVQD come from the germline V gene (reference sequence). There are 15 residues in the CDR3. This clone was detected only once. While infection was still active, Seattle patients were enrolled and then followed longitudinally.

The receptor was derived from a woman under 40 with COVID-19, enrolled during active disease. Sequencing was carried out using peripheral blood. The chain recombines TRBV10-1 with TRBJ2-2, with a possible D match to TRBD2 (6 bases). The CDR3 DNA is TGCGCCAGCTCCCCCGGGACTGCGAACACCGGGGAGCTGTTTTTT. The encoded protein is CASSPGTANTGELFF.